The 18 T cell receptor beta chains listed next were all sequenced from one sample in a study of vaccination and CD4 T cells after COVID-19. As to treatment: approximately nine-day PBMC culture with coronavirus spike peptide pools or control peptides (ViraFEST assay). At the Johns Hopkins FTIC core, DNA taken from cultured CD4+ T cells was sequenced by way of the Oncomine TCR Beta short-read assay. TCRdb redid the calling of the PCR reads with MiXCR, one entry per CDR3 protein. The table shows under 20,000 distinct CDR3 sequences, with 45% to 60% occurring only once. The antigens for these receptors are not known. The sample comprised CD4+ T cells from blood, cultured in vitro. These receptors were collected from a human donor who had recovered from COVID-19.

The chain employs TRBV7-2 and TRBJ2-2, with D unresolved. V was trimmed by 2 bases and J by 5 bases, leaving 12 bases between them. The CDR3 totals 15 residues. CDR1 and CDR2 from the germline V gene are SGHTA and FQGNSA. The CDR3 sequence: CASSLNAPQTGELFF. As DNA, the CDR3 is TGTGCCAGCAGCTTAAACGCCCCCCAGACCGGGGAGCTGTTTTTT.

The chain carries TRBV7-3 and TRBJ2-2; 14 bases are a match to TRBD2. The CDR3 totals 17 residues. Germline CDR1 and CDR2: SGHTA and FQGTGA. The V and J ends lost 2 bases and 7 bases, in that order; junction bases with no gene match: 6. CDR3 nucleotides: TGTGCCAGCAGCTTAGGACTTGGACTAGCGGGAGGCGGGGAGCTGTTTTTT. Its protein product is CASSLGLGLAGGGELFF. Supplemented by reference TRBV7-3 and TRBJ2-2, the full variable domain reads GAGVSQTPSNKVTEKGKYVELRCDPISGHTALYWYRQSLGQGPEFLIYFQGTGAADDSGLPNDRFFAVRPEGSVSTLKIQRTERGDSAVYLCASSLGLGLAGGGELFFGEGSRLTVL.

The chain is built from TRBV10-2 and TRBJ1-5, with 11 bases aligning to TRBD1. Trimming took 3 bases from V and 6 from J; bases not matched to a gene: 10. The CDR3 spans 17 residues. Germline V gene lookup returns CDR1 WSHSY and CDR2 SAAADI. CDR3 region: CASSESTGTGGRQPQHF. CDR3 nucleotides: TGCGCCAGCAGTGAATCGACCGGGACAGGGGGTCGTCAGCCCCAGCATTTT.

The V gene is TRBV7-3, the J gene TRBJ1-1; possible D gene TRBD1, 5 bases. The V end lost 5 bases, the J end lost 4 bases, and 17 bases lay between the germline ends. Germline CDR1 reads SGHTA; CDR2 reads FQGTGA. This CDR3 is 15 amino acids long. Here the CDR3 DNA reads TGTGCCAGCAGCCCCCGGGGCTATGAGGGCACTGAAGCTTTCTTT. This sequence encodes CASSPRGYEGTEAFF.

The chain is built from TRBV7-2 and TRBJ2-2; no definite D call. The CDR3 spans 14 residues. Trimming stripped 7 bases from V and 7 bases from J, with 16 bases between. CDR1 is SGHTA, CDR2 FQGNSA, per germline. CDR3 sequence: CASTNPSLNGELFF. The CDR3 DNA sequence: TGTGCCAGCACGAATCCCAGCCTTAACGGGGAGCTGTTTTTT.

There are a few counts of this clonotype. The V and J genes are TRBV6-1 and TRBJ1-6; 7 bases fit TRBD1. In germline, CDR1 is MNHNS, CDR2 SASEGT. The V and J ends lost 7 bases and 9 bases, in that order; junction bases with no gene match: 12. This CDR3 region has 15 residues. CDR3 DNA: TGTGCCAGCACTGGAGGGGGCTGGAGACCTTCACCCCTCCACTTT. This codes for CASTGGGWRPSPLHF.

This clonotype was detected a few times. This CDR3 reads CASRDLNTEAFF. Here the CDR3 DNA reads TGTGCCAGCAGGGACTTGAACACTGAAGCTTTCTTT. V gene TRBV6-1 combines with J gene TRBJ1-1; D is ambiguous. The length of the CDR3 is 12 residues. CDR1 and CDR2 (germline): MNHNS, SASEGT. With 6 bases removed from V and 0 bases from J, the gap between germline ends came to 5 bases.

This clonotype was seen a few times. V gene TRBV10-3 combines with J gene TRBJ2-3; tentatively, D is TRBD2 (5 bases). CDR1 is ENHRY and CDR2 is SYGVKD in the germline V gene. Trimming stripped 3 bases from V and 0 bases from J, with 10 bases between. The CDR3 contains 15 residues. The CDR3 DNA follows: TGTGCCATCAGTGATCCTGGGAGTAGCACAGATACGCAGTATTTT. Translation gives CAISDPGSSTDTQYF.

DNA for the CDR3: TGTGCCAGCAGTGGCCGGACTAGCGGGAGCTATGAGCAGTTCTTC. Protein: CASSGRTSGSYEQFF. This chain links TRBV6-4 with TRBJ2-1, with 13 bases aligning to TRBD2. Trimming took 4 bases from V and 8 from J; bases not matched to a gene: 5. The CDR3 is 15 residues long. Germline CDR1 MRHNA, CDR2 SNTAGT.

In its sample, this clonotype was seen a few times. The rearrangement joins TRBV6-5 to TRBJ2-7; 10 bases are a match to TRBD1. The junction had 13 bases not matched to a gene; V was cut back by 0 bases and J by 2 bases. This CDR3 is built from 19 residues. The germline V gene has CDR1 MNHEY and CDR2 SVGAGI. CDR3 protein: CASSYSNPLSGTGAYEQYF. The CDR3 nucleotides read TGTGCCAGCAGTTACTCAAACCCCTTATCCGGGACAGGGGCCTACGAGCAGTACTTC.

This clonotype was counted a few times. J is TRBJ2-1 and V is TRBV6-1; the match to TRBD1 covers 7 bases. In germline, CDR1 is MNHNS, CDR2 SASEGT. The ends lost 4 bases at V and 6 bases at J; junction bases unmatched: 3. The CDR3 runs to 13 residues. Here the CDR3 reads CASSVTGANEQFF. The DNA of the CDR3 is TGTGCCAGCAGTGTTACAGGGGCCAATGAGCAGTTCTTC.

To note about this clonotype: One end of the junction varies from germline; a read error may be responsible. The genes are TRBV3-1 and TRBJ1-4; 7 positions match TRBD1. The CDR3 consists of 15 residues. Germline V gene lookup returns CDR1 LGHDT and CDR2 YNNKEL (reference sequence). The CDR3 region is CTSSLTQGINEKLFF. CDR3 in DNA: TGTACCAGCAGCCTAACACAGGGGATTAATGAAAAACTGTTTTTT.

The chain couples TRBV12-3 or TRBV12-4 to TRBJ2-3; TRBD2 is a possible D gene (6 bases). V was pared by 7 bases and J by 4 bases, with 21 bases between. The CDR3 loop spans 16 amino acids. The CDR3 region is CASTQYGGTVADTQYF. CDR3 nucleotides: TGTGCCAGCACCCAATACGGCGGGACGGTCGCAGATACGCAGTATTTT.

This chain uses TRBV27 with TRBJ2-1; 9 nucleotides agree with TRBD1. The CDR3 has 16 amino acids. The germline gives CDR1 MNHEY, CDR2 SMNVEV (reference sequence). V was clipped by 4 bases and J by 4 bases; unmatched bases: 8. CDR3 sequence (DNA): TGTGCCAGCAGTTCATACAGGGGGCAGAATTACAATGAGCAGTTCTTC. Its protein is CASSSYRGQNYNEQFF.

The chain joins TRBV11-3 to TRBJ2-2; 9 nucleotides line up with TRBD1. Trimming removed 0 bases from V and 6 bases from J; junction bases left unmatched: 5. CDR3 length: 16 residues. CDR1 is SGHNT, CDR2 YENEEA, per germline. CDR3 nucleotide sequence: TGTGCCAGCAGCTTAGAAGGGACAGGGCTTCCCGGGGAGCTGTTTTTT. As protein: CASSLEGTGLPGELFF.

This clonotype was recorded a few times. J is TRBJ1-1 and V is TRBV20-1; 8 nucleotides align to TRBD1. The CDR3 has 14 residues. J lost 6 bases, V lost 3 bases, and 9 bases had no gene match. From germline, CDR1 is DFQATT and CDR2 SNEGSKA (reference sequence). The CDR3, as DNA: TGCAGTGCTAGTTCCGGACAGGGTACCGCTGAAGCTTTCTTT. Encoded protein: CSASSGQGTAEAFF.

The chain carries TRBV7-2 and TRBJ2-5; 9 bases align to TRBD1. Per the germline V gene, CDR1 is SGHTA and CDR2 is FQGNSA. Losses at the gene ends were 3 bases for V and 2 bases for J; bases not matched to a gene: 1. The CDR3 sequence is 14 residues long. The CDR3 DNA reads TGTGCCAGCAGCTTCGGGACAGGGCAAGAGACCCAGTACTTC. Its translation: CASSFGTGQETQYF.

The J gene is TRBJ2-7, the V gene TRBV20-1; 7 positions agree with TRBD2. CDR1 and CDR2 from the germline V gene are DFQATT and SNEGSKA (reference sequence). Trimming at V came to 4 bases and at J to 7 bases, leaving 10 bases not matched to a gene. This CDR3 region has 13 residues. CDR3 bases: TGCAGTGCTACCAGGGACTACGGGGGAGAGCAGTACTTC. It translates to CSATRDYGGEQYF.